The 15 T cell receptor beta chains reported below all come from one sample, sequenced in a study of T cells expressing NK-cell markers. TCRdb reworked the 5' RACE reads into one entry per CDR3 protein, no DNA. This repertoire includes about 260,000 distinct CDR3 sequences. The sequencing input was blood T cells: a sorted CD56 or NKG2C T cell subset, CD4+ or CD8+ T cells, or bulk PBMC T cells (not recorded which). The receptors stem from a man in his late teens or twenties in good health.

The chain carries TRBV12-3 or TRBV12-4 and TRBJ1-1. The CDR3 is made up of 16 amino acids. CDR3 region: CASSLSAHGEGSEAFF.

This chain links TRBV6-2 or TRBV6-3 with TRBJ2-2. Germline V gene lookup returns CDR1 MNHEY and CDR2 SVGEGT. This CDR3 comprises 12 residues. CDR3 loop: CASSNPSGELFF.

This chain links TRBV12-3 or TRBV12-4 with TRBJ1-1; TCRdb outputs TRBD1, but without DNA this stays unchecked. This CDR3 is 16 amino acids long. CDR3 sequence reads: CASRDRGGFSNTEAFF.

The chain recombines TRBV5-6 with TRBJ2-2. Germline V lookup: CDR1 SGHDT, CDR2 YYEEEE. The CDR3 spans 16 residues. The CDR3 sequence: CASSYPWRSNTGELFF.

The chain links TRBV20-1 to TRBJ2-1; the TRBD2 assignment by TCRdb is unverifiable without DNA. The germline CDR1 and CDR2 sequences are DFQATT and SNEGSKA (reference sequence). CDR3 length: 19 amino acids. The CDR3: CSAQTPGLAGGRSYNEQFF.

V usage is TRBV5-1 and J usage is TRBJ2-3; TCRdb selects TRBD2, and the lack of DNA leaves this call unchecked. Germline V gives CDR1 SGHRS, CDR2 YFSETQ. This CDR3 region has 16 residues. The CDR3 region is CASSLVSGGPADTQYF.

This chain links TRBV12-3 or TRBV12-4 with TRBJ1-6; with no DNA, the TCRdb D assignment of TRBD1 cannot be verified. CDR3 length: 13 residues. The CDR3 here is CASSSLGGAPLHF.

The rearrangement joins TRBV6-5 to TRBJ2-1; TCRdb selects TRBD2, and the lack of DNA leaves this call unchecked. Looked up from germline, CDR1 is MNHEY and CDR2 is SVGAGI. The CDR3 loop spans 15 amino acids. CDR3: CASSYKSPTYNEQFF.

V usage is TRBV24-1 and J usage is TRBJ2-2; TCRdb proposes TRBD2, but this gene call is untestable without DNA. This CDR3 comprises 14 residues. Germline V gene sequence: CDR1 KGHDR, CDR2 SFDVKD. CDR3 residues: CATRGLAATGELFF.

V gene TRBV27 combines with J gene TRBJ1-6; TCRdb gives TRBD1 as the D gene, but with no DNA this cannot be confirmed. The germline V gene encodes CDR1 MNHEY and CDR2 SMNVEV (reference sequence). CDR3 size: 16 residues. This CDR3 reads CASSTSRQGARSPLHF.

The rearrangement links TRBV20-1 to TRBJ2-7; TCRdb's D call, TRBD2, is unchecked because there is no DNA. Looked up from germline, CDR1 is DFQATT and CDR2 is SNEGSKA (reference sequence). There are 17 residues in the CDR3. CDR3 amino acids: CSAFSGSTSGSSREQYF.

The chain links TRBV5-1 to TRBJ2-3; TCRdb reports TRBD1, a call that lacks DNA to check it against. This CDR3 spans 16 amino acids. Per germline, CDR1 SGHRS and CDR2 YFSETQ. The CDR3 sequence: CASSPPVGGSTDTQYF.

The chain links TRBV20-1 to TRBJ2-1; the TCRdb call, TRBD2, lacks DNA for checking. The CDR3 consists of 15 residues. Germline loops: CDR1 DFQATT, CDR2 SNEGSKA (reference sequence). The CDR3 here is CSARRVGGRVNEQFF.

V gene TRBV18 combines with J gene TRBJ2-3. The germline CDR1 and CDR2 sequences are KGHSH and LQKENI. CDR3 size: 14 residues. CDR3 amino acids: CASSPVLGIDTQYF.

The V gene is TRBV4-1, the J gene TRBJ1-2. The CDR3 totals 14 residues. Germline lookup yields CDR1 MGHRA and CDR2 YSYEKL. CDR3 loop: CASSQETRTYGYTF.